One and the same sample provided the 12 T cell receptor beta chains below, sequenced in a study of T-cell memory formation after mild COVID-19. MiXCR, applied by TCRdb to the 5' RACE reads, yields one record per CDR3 protein. The sample holds about 90,000 distinct CDR3 sequences, about 14% seen once. Sequenced input: PBMCs or a T cell subset sorted from them (not recorded which). The receptors were sampled from a man between 18 and 35 years old who had mild COVID-19 (a few samples of this study predate the infection). Cell type and time point are not known.

Here the CDR3 reads CASSYSEVGRELNQPQHF. The CDR3, as DNA: TGTGCCAGCAGCTATAGTGAGGTTGGCCGGGAACTCAATCAGCCCCAGCATTTT. This chain connects TRBV7-9 to TRBJ1-5; D remains unclear. The CDR3 is 18 residues long. Trimming stripped 4 bases from V and 3 bases from J, with 22 bases between. Germline assignment: CDR1 SEHNR and CDR2 FQNEAQ (reference sequence).

This clonotype was counted only a few times. The V call is TRBV10-1, the J call TRBJ2-7; unclear D gene. The CDR3 has 13 amino acids. Germline-derived CDR1 and CDR2 are WNHNN and SYGVQD (reference sequence). V gave up 4 bases and J gave up 2 bases, with 9 bases separating them. CDR3 DNA sequence: TGCGCCAGCAGTGGTGGCATAGCCTACGAGCAGTACTTC. Amino acids: CASSGGIAYEQYF.

This clonotype was recorded a few times. V is TRBV5-6 and J is TRBJ2-7; D call uncertain. The CDR3 extends over 13 amino acids. V lost 0 bases, J lost 5 bases, and 9 bases lay in between. The germline V gene has CDR1 SGHDT and CDR2 YYEEEE. The CDR3 region is CASSLAASDEQYV. Written as DNA, the CDR3 is TGTGCCAGCAGCTTGGCGGCGAGCGACGAGCAGTACGTC.

This clonotype was seen more than once but under ten times. CDR3 DNA: TGTGCCAGCGGGGGAAGTACTGAAGCTTTCTTT. Protein product: CASGGSTEAFF. This chain uses TRBV6-5 with TRBJ1-1; TRBD1 is a possible D gene (5 bases). V was pared by 8 bases and J by 5 bases, with 9 bases between. CDR3 length: 11 residues. Germline assignment: CDR1 MNHEY and CDR2 SVGAGI.

The chain uses TRBV4-1 and TRBJ1-1; D not resolved. Trimming cost V 5 bases and J 5 bases, with 18 bases left between them. Germline V gene sequence: CDR1 MGHRA, CDR2 YSYEKL. The CDR3 totals 15 residues. CDR3 DNA sequence: TGCGCCAGCAGCTCGCGCGGGTCGGGTCGGACTGAAGCTTTCTTT. It translates to CASSSRGSGRTEAFF.

This chain connects TRBV7-3 to TRBJ2-1; 11 bases are a match to TRBD2. The CDR3 runs to 16 residues. Germline V gene data show CDR1 as SGHTA and CDR2 as FQGTGA. V was clipped by 5 bases and J by 3 bases; unmatched bases: 6. The CDR3 nucleotides are TGTGCCAGCAGCATTAGCGGGGGGGCCTACTACAATGAGCAGTTCTTC. It translates to CASSISGGAYYNEQFF.

This sequence joins TRBV9 and TRBJ1-1, with D tentatively TRBD1 (5 bases). The CDR3 spans 16 residues. CDR1 is SGDLS, CDR2 YYNGEE, per germline. V was pared by 4 bases and J by 4 bases, with 20 bases between. CDR3 in DNA: TGTGCCAGCAGCTGGGGGGAGACGGGTTTCGGCACTGAAGCTTTCTTT. It is translated as CASSWGETGFGTEAFF.

The chain is built from TRBV2 and TRBJ2-7; weak D call: TRBD1 (7 bases). The CDR3 spans 14 residues. Trimming took 8 bases from V and 6 from J, leaving 20 bases between them. The germline CDR1 and CDR2 sequences are SNHLY and FYNNEI. The CDR3 loop reads CASLAPGGLVEQYV. In DNA, the CDR3 is TGTGCCAGCTTGGCCCCAGGGGGGTTAGTCGAGCAGTACGTC.

DNA of the CDR3: TGTGCCAGCAGTTTGGGTCAGAGTAATGAAAAACTGTTTTTT. Protein sequence: CASSLGQSNEKLFF. The gene calls are TRBV12-3 or TRBV12-4 and TRBJ1-4; D gene unclear. The V gene lost 3 bases and the J gene lost 4 bases, with 9 bases spanning the gap. The CDR3 length is 14 residues.

This clonotype was counted ten times or more. This rearrangement joins TRBV6-2 or TRBV6-3 to TRBJ2-7; D uncertain. The CDR3 runs 12 residues. Germline V gene data show CDR1 as MNHEY and CDR2 as SVGEGT. Deletions cut 6 bases from V and 0 bases from J, with 6 bases between. The CDR3 reads CASSRSSYEQYF. Written as DNA, the CDR3 is TGTGCCAGCAGCAGGAGCTCCTACGAGCAGTACTTC.

This clonotype was seen a single time. The chain is built from TRBV11-2 and TRBJ2-5, with 7 bases fitting TRBD1. The trim removed 3 bases at V and 4 bases at J, leaving 2 bases unmatched. CDR1 and CDR2 from the germline V gene are SGHAT and FQNNGV. This CDR3 contains 13 residues. CDR3 sequence reads: CASSFWTGETQYF. The CDR3 DNA sequence: TGTGCCAGCAGCTTTTGGACAGGAGAGACCCAGTACTTC.

This clonotype was counted between two and nine times. The CDR3 loop is CSARGRTGDYNEQFF. For the CDR3, the DNA is TGCAGTGCTAGAGGCAGGACAGGGGACTACAATGAGCAGTTCTTC. The J gene is TRBJ2-1, the V gene TRBV20-1, with 9 bases matching TRBD1. The CDR3 is made up of 15 amino acids. The germline V gene encodes CDR1 DFQATT and CDR2 SNEGSKA (reference sequence). J lost 3 bases, V lost 1 base, and 4 bases had no gene match.